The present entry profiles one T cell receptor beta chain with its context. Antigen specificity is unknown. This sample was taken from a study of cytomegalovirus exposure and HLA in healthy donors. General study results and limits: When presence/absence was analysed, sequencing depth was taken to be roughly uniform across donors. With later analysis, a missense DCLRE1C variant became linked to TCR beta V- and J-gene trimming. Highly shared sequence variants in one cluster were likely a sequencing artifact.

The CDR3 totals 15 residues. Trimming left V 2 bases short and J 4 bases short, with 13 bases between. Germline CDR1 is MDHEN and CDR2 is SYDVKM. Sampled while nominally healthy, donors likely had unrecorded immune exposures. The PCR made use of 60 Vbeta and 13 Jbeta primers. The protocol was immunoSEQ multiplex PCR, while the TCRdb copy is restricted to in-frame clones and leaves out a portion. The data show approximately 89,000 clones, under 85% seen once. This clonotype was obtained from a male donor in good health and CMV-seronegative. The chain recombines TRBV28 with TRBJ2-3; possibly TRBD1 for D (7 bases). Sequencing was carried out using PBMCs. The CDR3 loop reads CASSLGGQGADTQYF. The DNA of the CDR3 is TGTGCCAGCAGTTTAGGGGGGCAGGGGGCAGATACGCAGTATTTT. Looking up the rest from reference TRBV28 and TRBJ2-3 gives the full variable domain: DVKVTQSSRYLVKRTGEKVFLECVQDMDHENMFWYRQDPGLGLRLIYFSYDVKMKEKGDIPEGYSVSREKKERFSLILESASTNQTSMYLCASSLGGQGADTQYFGPGTRLTVL.